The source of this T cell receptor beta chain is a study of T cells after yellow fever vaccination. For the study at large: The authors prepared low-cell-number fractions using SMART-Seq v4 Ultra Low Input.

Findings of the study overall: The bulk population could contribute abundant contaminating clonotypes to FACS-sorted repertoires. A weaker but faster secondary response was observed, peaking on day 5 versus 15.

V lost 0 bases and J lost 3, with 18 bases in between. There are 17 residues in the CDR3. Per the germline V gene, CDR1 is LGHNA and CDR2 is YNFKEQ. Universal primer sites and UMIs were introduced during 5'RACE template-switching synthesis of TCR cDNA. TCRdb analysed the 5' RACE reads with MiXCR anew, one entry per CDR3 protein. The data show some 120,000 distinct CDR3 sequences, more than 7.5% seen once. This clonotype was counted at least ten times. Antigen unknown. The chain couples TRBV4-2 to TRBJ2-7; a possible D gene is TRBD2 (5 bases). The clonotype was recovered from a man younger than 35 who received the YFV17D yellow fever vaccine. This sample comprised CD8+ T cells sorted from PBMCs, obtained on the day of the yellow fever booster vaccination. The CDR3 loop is CASSQDLGETLHYEQYF. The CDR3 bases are TGTGCCAGCAGCCAAGATCTCGGGGAAACACTTCACTACGAGCAGTACTTC.